Listed here are 23 T cell receptor beta chains from one sample, sequenced in a study of shared clonotypes between healthy human individuals. Method: immunoSEQ multiplex PCR; TCRdb's copy keeps in-frame clones and lacks some. The sample contains some 1 million clones, about 77% of which appear only once. The sequencing sample was made of memory CD4+ T cells sorted from blood. As for subset: CD45RA-negative fraction. The receptor source for this set is a man in his late teens or twenties in good health.

The chain couples TRBV7-9 to TRBJ2-5; 8 nucleotides agree with TRBD2. With V trimmed by 4 bases and J by 4 bases, 8 bases remained unmatched. This CDR3 has 15 amino acids. Germline assignment: CDR1 SEHNR and CDR2 FQNEAQ (reference sequence). The CDR3 DNA is TGTGCCAGCAGCTCGACGGGGGGGAGTGGAGAGACCCAGTACTTC. Translated: CASSSTGGSGETQYF.

The genes are TRBV19 and TRBJ1-6; 7 bases are a match to TRBD1. The CDR3 is 19 residues long. The V gene's germline CDR1 is LNHDA and CDR2 SQIVND (reference sequence). Trimming at V came to 3 bases and at J to 0 bases, leaving 11 bases not matched to a gene. The DNA of the CDR3 is TGTGCCAGTAGTATGACGGGGGGACAGCTTAGCTCCTATAATTCACCCCTCCACTTT. It encodes CASSMTGGQLSSYNSPLHF. Full variable domain (remainder filled in from reference TRBV19 and TRBJ1-6): DGGITQSPKYLFRKEGQNVTLSCEQNLNHDAMYWYRQDPGQGLRLIYYSQIVNDFQKGDIAEGYSVSREKKESFPLTVTSAQKNPTAFYLCASSMTGGQLSSYNSPLHFGNGTRLTVT.

This clone was found a few times. This same CDR3 is encoded by further DNA sequences in the sample. The chain has TRBV18 and TRBJ1-4, with no clear D. The CDR3 covers 11 residues. Germline CDR1 reads KGHSH; CDR2 reads LQKENI. V lost 3 bases to trimming and J lost 7 bases, with 3 bases between them. The CDR3 DNA reads as TGTGCCAGCTCACCGGGTGAAAAACTGTTTTTT. Its protein product is CASSPGEKLFF.

This clone is a singleton in its sample. J is TRBJ2-2 and V is TRBV9; 10 nucleotides agree with TRBD1. V gave up 4 bases and J gave up 4 bases; unmatched junction bases: 7. The CDR3 loop spans 16 amino acids. CDR1 and CDR2 (germline): SGDLS, YYNGEE. The CDR3 sequence is CASSPWTGGATGELFF. The CDR3 coding sequence is TGTGCCAGCAGCCCCTGGACAGGGGGTGCCACCGGGGAGCTGTTTTTT.

The chain employs TRBV7-2 and TRBJ2-7; TRBD2 is a possible D gene (5 bases). V was shortened by 0 bases and J by 2 bases, with 14 bases between the two germline ends. This CDR3 spans 16 amino acids. Germline-derived CDR1 and CDR2 are SGHTA and FQGNSA. The CDR3 DNA reads as TGTGCCAGCAGCTTAGCGCTCCTAGCAGTCGCCTACGAGCAGTACTTC. Its translation is CASSLALLAVAYEQYF.

This clone was detected only a few times. The chain couples TRBV6-5 to TRBJ2-7; TRBD2 matches 8 bases. The junction had 2 bases not matched to a gene; V was cut back by 8 bases and J by 5 bases. In germline, CDR1 is MNHEY, CDR2 SVGAGI. The CDR3 totals 11 residues. CDR3 nucleotide sequence: TGTGCCAGCGGCGGGAGGAACGAGCAGTACTTC. Its protein is CASGGRNEQYF.

CDR3 region: CASSTRPGQGNYEQYF. The DNA of the CDR3 is TGTGCCAGTAGTACAAGACCGGGACAGGGGAACTACGAGCAGTACTTC. The gene calls are TRBV19 and TRBJ2-7; TRBD1 matches at 10 bases. The CDR3 runs 16 residues. Germline V CDR1 and CDR2: LNHDA, SQIVND (reference sequence). V was clipped by 4 bases and J by 3 bases; unmatched bases: 9.

The chain has TRBV13 and TRBJ1-4, with D perhaps TRBD1 (5 bases). There are 11 residues in the CDR3. With 6 bases removed from V and 12 bases from J, the gap between germline ends came to 11 bases. Germline CDR1 PRHDT, CDR2 FYEKMQ (reference sequence). This CDR3 is CASRRGGELFF. In DNA form, the CDR3 reads TGTGCCAGCAGACGGGGGGGAGAACTGTTTTTT.

This clone was seen once. The rearrangement links TRBV4-1 to TRBJ2-1, with TRBD2 matching 12 bases. This CDR3 region has 16 residues. Germline V gives CDR1 MGHRA, CDR2 YSYEKL. V lost 2 bases to trimming and J lost 6 bases; unmatched junction nucleotides: 5. CDR3 amino acids: CASSQPTSGRTNEQFF. In DNA form, the CDR3 reads TGCGCCAGCAGCCAACCGACTAGCGGGAGAACCAATGAGCAGTTCTTC.

CDR3 bases: TGCGCCAGCAGCCAAGTGGGCGGCAGGGGGAATTCCTATAATTCACCCCTCCACTTT. Its translation: CASSQVGGRGNSYNSPLHF. V usage is TRBV4-1 and J usage is TRBJ1-6; 7 bases are a match to TRBD1. This CDR3 spans 19 amino acids. With 1 base clipped from V and 1 base from J, the junction kept 10 bases outside the gene matches. CDR1 is MGHRA and CDR2 is YSYEKL in the germline V gene.

The chain joins TRBV12-5 to TRBJ2-3; 7 bases agree with TRBD1. The CDR3 sequence is 14 residues long. The J segment lost 5 bases and the V segment lost 5 bases, leaving 7 bases of the junction unmatched. Per germline, CDR1 LGHNT and CDR2 FRNRAP. The CDR3 coding sequence is TGTGCTAGTGGTGAAGGGGGCTTCGGAGATACGCAGTATTTT. Translated, it gives CASGEGGFGDTQYF.

This clone was seen only once. The chain recombines TRBV28 with TRBJ2-5; TRBD2 is a possible D gene (6 bases). Germline CDR1 MDHEN, CDR2 SYDVKM. The CDR3 is made up of 14 amino acids. V shed 8 bases and J shed 1 base, with 14 bases lying between them. The CDR3 coding sequence is TGTGCCAGCGGGGGTCGACTAGTCCAAGAGACCCAGTACTTC. As protein: CASGGRLVQETQYF.

The chain uses TRBV21-1 and TRBJ2-1; the table names TRBD2, a call not compared with the DNA. TRBV21-1 is recorded as a pseudogene. The CDR3 has 18 amino acids. In nucleotides, the CDR3 is TGTGCCAGCAGCAAAAATCCCATGGGGGGGGCACCCTACAATGAGCAGTTCTTC. Protein sequence: CASSKNPMGGAPYNEQFF.

V usage is TRBV6-1 and J usage is TRBJ1-4; TRBD1 matches 12 bases. The CDR3 contains 18 residues. After removal of 4 bases from V and 7 bases from J, the junction contained 13 bases not matched to a gene. CDR1 and CDR2 (germline): MNHNS, SASEGT. The chain's CDR3 is CASSVWPGQGARGEKLFF. In nucleotides, the CDR3 is TGTGCCAGCAGTGTTTGGCCGGGACAGGGGGCTCGGGGTGAAAAACTGTTTTTT.

This clone has a single count. This chain joins TRBV19 and TRBJ2-3, with D hard to call. The germline CDR1 and CDR2 sequences are LNHDA and SQIVND (reference sequence). CDR3 length equals 14 residues. The germline V and J ends were trimmed by 3 bases and 2 bases, with 9 bases remaining between them. CDR3 bases: TGTGCCAGTAGTATCTCCAGGCCCACAGATACGCAGTATTTT. Amino acid sequence: CASSISRPTDTQYF.

The gene calls are TRBV5-1 and TRBJ2-1; 8 nucleotides line up with TRBD2. The junction had 6 bases not matched to a gene; V was cut back by 2 bases and J by 5 bases. Per germline, CDR1 SGHRS and CDR2 YFSETQ. The CDR3 sequence is 15 residues long. CDR3 coding DNA: TGCGCCAGCAGCTTAAGGGGGACTAGTGACAATGAGCAGTTCTTC. Its protein product is CASSLRGTSDNEQFF.

The CDR3 reads CASSNGFGREKLFF. CDR3 sequence (DNA): TGTGCCAGCAGTAACGGATTCGGTCGTGAAAAACTGTTTTTT. V usage is TRBV28 and J usage is TRBJ1-4; the D is unclear. The V end lost 5 bases, the J end lost 7 bases, and 14 bases lay between the germline ends. CDR3 size: 14 residues. The germline CDR1 and CDR2 sequences are MDHEN and SYDVKM.

The rearrangement links TRBV29-1 to TRBJ1-2; 7 bases are shared with TRBD1. V trimming: 8 bases; J trimming: 2 bases; junction bases outside the gene matches: 8. CDR3 length: 13 residues. Germline loops: CDR1 SQVTM, CDR2 ANQGSEA. CDR3 loop: CSTHRGPNYGYTF. The CDR3, as DNA: TGCAGCACCCACAGGGGCCCGAACTATGGCTACACCTTC.

The chain uses TRBV11-3 and TRBJ2-4, with 7 bases that match TRBD2. Unmatched junction bases numbered 5, after V lost 6 bases and J lost 9 bases. This CDR3 is 12 amino acids long. CDR1 and CDR2 (germline): SGHNT, YENEEA. The CDR3 bases are TGTGCCAGCAGGGCGGGAGAAAGCATTCAGTACTTC. It is translated as CASRAGESIQYF.

This clone has at least ten counts. The chain employs TRBV5-1 and TRBJ2-5; the D is unclear. The CDR3 extends over 14 amino acids. Germline CDR1 and CDR2: SGHRS and YFSETQ. Trimming took 0 bases from V and 5 from J, leaving 11 bases between them. The CDR3 protein is CASSLGTKGETQYF. The CDR3 coding sequence is TGCGCCAGCAGCTTGGGCACTAAGGGCGAGACCCAGTACTTC.

Points on this clone: At one boundary the junction diverges from the germline segment, which might be a read error. The chain couples TRBV6-5 to TRBJ2-7, with 8 bases fitting TRBD1. The length of the CDR3 is 14 residues. Germline CDR1 reads MNHEY; CDR2 reads SVGAGI. The CDR3 coding sequence is TGTGCCAGCAGGGACGATTTAATACAGGGGGTACGCGTGTTC. This encodes CASRDDLIQGVRVF.

As concerns this clone: At the DNA level, this CDR3 is encoded by other sequences in the same sample as well. The chain links TRBV5-1 to TRBJ1-3; a weak D match, TRBD1 (5 bases). CDR3 length equals 15 residues. Germline V gene lookup returns CDR1 SGHRS and CDR2 YFSETQ. Trimming pared 0 bases from V and 1 base from J, leaving 8 bases between. The CDR3: CASSLESGSGNTIYF. The CDR3 nucleotides read TGCGCCAGCAGCTTGGAGTCAGGGTCTGGAAACACCATATATTTT.

V gene TRBV11-2 combines with J gene TRBJ1-6; TRBD1 agrees at 7 bases. Germline CDR1 is SGHAT and CDR2 is FQNNGV. CDR3 size: 16 residues. With 5 bases clipped from V and 2 bases from J, the junction kept 6 bases outside the gene matches. The CDR3 nucleotides read TGTGCCAGCAGCGTGGAACAGGGGACCTATAATTCACCCCTCCACTTT. Translation: CASSVEQGTYNSPLHF.